These 22 T cell receptor beta chains were all obtained from the same sample, sequenced in a study of Ad26.COV2.S vaccination and SARS-CoV-2 variants. Treatment in this sample: some 19 received Ad26.COV2.S at low or high dose, single or two shots; 5 received placebo; per-sample allocation not given. Collection of samples fell on day 63 after the first vaccine or placebo injection. Method: immunoSEQ multiplex PCR; TCRdb's copy keeps in-frame clones and lacks some. The profile shows under 600,000 clones, roughly 87% of them singletons. Sequenced here: peripheral blood, sampled in a trial of Ad26.COV2.S vaccine versus placebo. All receptors come from a person aged 18 to 59 who received the Ad26.COV2.S COVID-19 vaccine or a placebo.

This chain's CDR3 is CASSEPGLAGGEQFF. The DNA of the CDR3 is TGTGCCAGCAGTGAGCCGGGACTAGCGGGAGGAGAGCAGTTCTTC. The chain couples TRBV25-1 to TRBJ2-1, with TRBD2 matching 15 bases. J lost 10 bases, V lost 3 bases, and 4 bases had no gene match. The germline V gene has CDR1 MGHDK and CDR2 SYGVNS. The CDR3 runs to 15 residues.

V gene TRBV20-1 combines with J gene TRBJ2-7; a possible D gene is TRBD1 (6 bases). Germline loops: CDR1 DFQATT, CDR2 SNEGSKA (reference sequence). The CDR3 is made up of 13 amino acids. Trimming took off 3 bases at V and 4 bases at J, with 13 bases between the two ends. CDR3 residues: CSASTRGNYEQYF. The CDR3 DNA reads as TGCAGTGCTAGTACCAGGGGAAATTACGAGCAGTACTTC.

The V gene is TRBV7-8, the J gene TRBJ2-2; D may be TRBD1 (6 bases). This CDR3 is 15 amino acids long. The germline CDR1 and CDR2 sequences are SGHVS and FQNEAQ. V was shortened by 3 bases and J by 7 bases, with 15 bases between the two germline ends. The CDR3 loop is CASSFVRGFSGELFF. The CDR3 nucleotides are TGTGCCAGCAGCTTCGTGAGGGGGTTCAGCGGGGAGCTGTTTTTT.

J is TRBJ1-4 and V is TRBV6-6; 9 bases align to TRBD1. The CDR3 is 15 residues long. The germline V gene has CDR1 MNHNY and CDR2 SVGAGI (reference sequence). V dropped 4 bases and J dropped 6; count of bases not matched to a gene: 6. The CDR3 region is CASSSIRDRDEKLFF. CDR3 DNA: TGTGCCAGCAGTTCAATACGGGACAGGGATGAAAAACTGTTTTTT.

V and J are TRBV9 and TRBJ1-1, with D perhaps TRBD1 (6 bases). V was clipped by 2 bases and J by 6 bases, with 11 bases between them. CDR3 size: 13 residues. The germline gives CDR1 SGDLS, CDR2 YYNGEE. The CDR3, as DNA: TGTGCCAGCAGCGTTCAGGGGAGGGCTGAAGCTTTCTTT. Translating gives CASSVQGRAEAFF.

This clone came up a few times. The chain links TRBV19 to TRBJ1-5; D gene ambiguous. CDR1 is LNHDA, CDR2 SQIVND, per germline (reference sequence). The V end lost 6 bases, the J end lost 1 base, and 13 bases lay between the germline ends. The CDR3 is made up of 15 amino acids. The CDR3 is CASSTNVVSNQPQHF. The DNA for the CDR3 is TGTGCCAGTAGCACAAATGTGGTCAGCAATCAGCCCCAGCATTTT.

The genes are TRBV21-1 and TRBJ2-1. TRBV21-1 has pseudogene status. This CDR3 comprises 14 residues. CDR3 amino acids: CASSGQRRDNEQFF. The CDR3 nucleotides read TGTGCCAGCAGCGGGCAACGCCGGGACAATGAGCAGTTCTTC.

This chain joins TRBV6-5 and TRBJ2-7, with TRBD1 as a possible D gene (6 bases). Deletions cut 8 bases from V and 7 bases from J, with 12 bases between. Germline assignment: CDR1 MNHEY and CDR2 SVGAGI. This CDR3 has 11 amino acids. The CDR3 DNA reads as TGTGCCAGCTATCAGGGGCGTGAGCAGTACTTC. This gives the protein CASYQGREQYF.

This chain uses TRBV5-5 with TRBJ2-3, with TRBD2 as a possible D gene (5 bases). The CDR3 is 14 amino acids. The germline gives CDR1 SGHKS, CDR2 YYEKEE (reference sequence). The ends were cut back, 2 bases at V and 0 bases at J, with 7 bases in the middle. Here the CDR3 DNA reads TGTGCCAGCAGCTTTCCGGGGAGCACAGATACGCAGTATTTT. Translating gives CASSFPGSTDTQYF.

A few counts support this clone. The V call is TRBV6-5, the J call TRBJ2-7; 8 bases fit TRBD1. The V and J ends lost 2 bases and 7 bases, in that order; junction bases with no gene match: 4. The CDR3 is made up of 13 amino acids. Germline loops: CDR1 MNHEY, CDR2 SVGAGI. The CDR3 region has the DNA TGTGCCAGCAGTTACCACAGGGGGAGTGAGCAGTACTTC. Protein sequence: CASSYHRGSEQYF.

J is TRBJ1-2 and V is TRBV27, with TRBD1 as a possible D gene (6 bases). The CDR3 spans 14 residues. Germline CDR1 is MNHEY and CDR2 is SMNVEV (reference sequence). The germline V and J ends were trimmed by 8 bases and 0 bases, with 13 bases remaining between them. The CDR3 reads CASGTTGSNYGYTF. Written as DNA, the CDR3 is TGTGCCAGCGGGACTACAGGGTCTAACTATGGCTACACCTTC.

The chain recombines TRBV9 with TRBJ1-4, with TRBD1 as a possible D gene (5 bases). Germline V gene sequence: CDR1 SGDLS, CDR2 YYNGEE. The V end lost 4 bases, the J end lost 2 bases, and 9 bases lay between the germline ends. The CDR3 runs to 14 residues. DNA of the CDR3: TGTGCCAGCAGCCTTGACAGTACTAATGAAAAACTGTTTTTT. Translation: CASSLDSTNEKLFF. Variable domain in full (rest from reference TRBV9 and TRBJ1-4): DSGVTQTPKHLITATGQRVTLRCSPRSGDLSVYWYQQSLDQGLQFLIQYYNGEERAKGNILERFSAQQFPDLHSELNLSSLELGDSALYFCASSLDSTNEKLFFGSGTQLSVL.

As DNA, the CDR3 is TGTGCCAGTCTGTCCCAGGGCGCGGGCTACACCTTC. It specifies CASLSQGAGYTF. This chain joins TRBV19 and TRBJ1-2; a weak D match, TRBD1 (5 bases). The CDR3 totals 12 residues. The germline V and J ends were trimmed by 8 bases and 8 bases, with 15 bases remaining between them. CDR1 is LNHDA and CDR2 is SQIVND in the germline V gene (reference sequence).

The chain couples TRBV19 to TRBJ2-3; D is possibly TRBD1 or TRBD2 (5 bases each). Germline CDR1 LNHDA, CDR2 SQIVND (reference sequence). The V gene lost 5 bases and the J gene lost 2 bases, with 17 bases spanning the gap. The CDR3 totals 16 residues. The CDR3 here is CASSFRGRGNTDTQYF. As DNA, the CDR3 is TGTGCCAGTAGTTTCCGGGGCCGAGGGAACACAGATACGCAGTATTTT.

This chain connects TRBV12-3 or TRBV12-4 to TRBJ2-6; D remains ambiguous. This CDR3 region has 13 residues. With 10 bases removed from V and 5 bases from J, the gap between germline ends came to 12 bases. Here the CDR3 DNA reads TGTGCCACTACACCTCTTAGGGCCAACGTCCTGACTTTC. It yields the protein CATTPLRANVLTF.

Worth noting for this clone: The sample contains more than one DNA sequence encoding this CDR3. This CDR3 reads CAWSPGSYEQYF. As DNA, the CDR3 is TGTGCCTGGAGTCCAGGATCCTACGAGCAGTACTTC. The chain recombines TRBV30 with TRBJ2-7, with D uncertain. The CDR3 extends over 12 amino acids. CDR1 and CDR2 (germline): GTSNPN, SVGIG (reference sequence). The ends were cut back, 2 bases at V and 1 base at J, with 6 bases in the middle.

The chain employs TRBV10-2 and TRBJ2-3; 16 bases line up with TRBD2. This CDR3 region has 14 residues. Looked up from germline, CDR1 is WSHSY and CDR2 is SAAADI. J was trimmed by 8 bases and V by 9 bases; bases with no gene match: 5. CDR3 loop: CASSGTSGRGTQYF. In DNA form, the CDR3 reads TGCGCCAGTTCCGGGACTAGCGGGAGGGGTACGCAGTATTTT.

This rearrangement joins TRBV6-2 or TRBV6-3 to TRBJ2-7; D not resolved. CDR3 length equals 11 residues. V was shortened by 5 bases and J by 3 bases, with 5 bases between the two germline ends. Germline CDR1 is MNHEY and CDR2 is SVGEGT. CDR3 sequence reads: CASSQHYEQYF. For the CDR3, the DNA is TGTGCCAGCAGTCAACACTACGAGCAGTACTTC.

The rearrangement uses TRBV28 and TRBJ2-7; 8 bases agree with TRBD2. The CDR3 is 14 residues long. The germline V gene has CDR1 MDHEN and CDR2 SYDVKM. Trimming took 11 bases from V and 2 from J; bases not matched to a gene: 11. Here the CDR3 reads CASRGGRPPYEQYF. The DNA of the CDR3 is TGTGCCTCCCGGGGGGGGCGGCCCCCCTACGAGCAGTACTTC.

The table lists this clone with a count of one. The chain recombines TRBV19 with TRBJ2-3; D is tentatively TRBD1 or TRBD2 (6 bases each). Germline values: CDR1 LNHDA, CDR2 SQIVND (reference sequence). Trimming pared 4 bases from V and 13 bases from J, leaving 18 bases between. The CDR3 is 13 residues long. CDR3 in amino acids: CASSSVGQGRKYF. The CDR3 DNA is TGTGCCAGTAGTAGCGTTGGTCAGGGGAGGAAGTATTTT.

This chain joins TRBV18 and TRBJ2-5; D gene uncertain. This CDR3 is 13 amino acids long. Germline V CDR1 and CDR2: KGHSH, LQKENI. V lost 1 base, J lost 5 bases, and 8 bases lay in between. For the CDR3, the DNA is TGTGCCAGCTCACCACTTGAGTTGGAGACCCAGTACTTC. Its protein product is CASSPLELETQYF.

This clone has only one observation. Here the CDR3 reads CASSPTKGYTF. DNA for the CDR3: TGTGCCAGCAGTCCAACGAAGGGCTACACCTTC. The chain uses TRBV27 and TRBJ1-2; unclear D gene. In germline, CDR1 is MNHEY, CDR2 SMNVEV (reference sequence). Trimming stripped 5 bases from V and 8 bases from J, with 9 bases between. There are 11 residues in the CDR3.